The clone carrying this T cell receptor (beta chain) was seen ten or more times. Its cognate antigen is unknown. The data stem from a study of T cells in Graves' hyperthyroidism and ophthalmopathy. Study-wide results and caveats: Appearing also in blood were most of the thyroid clonotypes expanded above 0.001. Separating ophthalmopathy from stable hyperthyroidism was achieved by a 13 V-J model.

Clinical symptoms, serum thyroxine and TRAb, thyroid ultrasound and orbital computed tomography together formed the diagnostic basis. Out of approximately 10 ml of fresh peripheral blood came the PBMCs. RNA transcripts gave rise to amplified TCR beta CDR3 regions. Carried out on the TCR CDR3, a first-round RT-PCR used the HTBI primer set. MiXCR, run by TCRdb on the multiplex PCR reads, gives a single entry per CDR3 protein. The sample includes around 400,000 distinct CDR3 sequences, approximately 16% of them seen just once. Germline CDR1 MNHNS, CDR2 SASEGT. V lost 9 bases, J lost 5 bases, and 23 bases lay in between. CDR3 length equals 15 residues.

Specimen: blood. The origin of this receptor is a woman in her sixties or seventies with Graves' ophthalmopathy. The chain uses TRBV6-1 and TRBJ2-7, with a tentative D call TRBD2 (5 bases). In nucleotides, the CDR3 is TGTGCCAGTAGCGATCAACGGACTCATCACCACGAGCAGTACTTC. Amino acids: CASSDQRTHHHEQYF.